This T cell receptor (beta chain) was recovered during a study of siplizumab effects on memory and regulatory T cells (dated by TCRdb to between 2019 and 2020). Regarding the complete study: The effect of the anti-CD2 antibody siplizumab on alloreactive T-cell subsets was examined in allogeneic mixed lymphocyte reactions constructed from human PBMCs.

With regard to this clone: Its antigen specificity is not known. Base qualities are not recorded, but no much larger clone differs from it by a single base.

TCRbeta CDR3 sequencing was performed on sorted unstimulated T cells and on proliferating T cells recovered from mixed lymphocyte reactions. Fresh whole blood from more than 9 HLA-typed healthy donors served as the source for isolating PBMCs. Unstimulated CD4+ regulatory T cells were FACS-sorted to map the origin of alloreactive clones. The trim is 2 bases for V and 5 bases for J, with a gap of 9 bases between the germline ends. Based on the germline V gene, the CDR1 and CDR2 sequences are KGHSH and LQKENI. The CDR3 covers 14 residues, taking in both the cysteine and the phenylalanine. The read is trimmed to its CDR3 DNA, 42 bases read in frame from base 1. The library was prepared using the immunoSEQ multiplex PCR assay. About 10^5 TCR templates per sample were assayed by the deep sequencing platform. Genomic DNA extracted from sorted T cells was used for TCRbeta CDR3 sequencing. Per the original workflow: The R programming language was used for clonal analysis of the TCRbeta CDR3 data. Alloreactive CD4+ and CD8+ clones were identified by comparing unstimulated samples to CFSE-low samples taken after the reaction. Alloreactive CD4+ clones were assigned to regulatory or non-regulatory origin by matching sequences to sorted unstimulated Treg and non-Treg repertoires. The table was pulled from immuneACCESS by TCRdb, which kept in-frame rearrangements only. Such tables lose some clones; where checked, under half of the loss comes from unresolved V genes, and the rest has no known cause. The D gene and trimming were derived from the DNA, and the V and J assignments and clone size from that table. The sample yields 60,000 to 70,000 clones; over 70% were counted once. The ten most abundant clones make up around 1.8% of the sample.

Overall results and qualifications from the work: Of the alloreactive CD4+ clones that could be mapped, the Treg-derived share averaged approximately 69% with siplizumab compared with under 30% in control reactions. A naive or memory phenotype could not be assigned to roughly 80-95% of proliferating CD4+ or CD8+ clones. No functional confirmation was obtained for the suppressive function of proliferating Tregs from siplizumab cultures. Compared with memory T cells, unstimulated naive T cells appeared more diverse, and naive cells seemed to make a substantial contribution to the alloresponse. Because sequences below about 10^-5 frequency were poorly captured, only a minor fraction of alloreactive clones could be mapped to unstimulated subsets. The cumulative frequency of alloreactive sequences traceable to unstimulated CD4+ memory T cells was significantly reduced by siplizumab.

Source material: Tregs sorted from blood. This chain joins TRBV18 to TRBJ2-2; there is no confident call for the D gene. The origin of this receptor is a human donor in good health. Here the CDR3 is given as CASSPRVATGELFF. The nucleotides are TGTGCCAGCTCACCAAGGGTAGCTACCGGGGAGCTGTTTTTT.